These T cell receptor beta chains were read from a single sample in a study of T cell responses to AZD1222 COVID-19 vaccine. Profiled with immunoSEQ multiplex PCR; TCRdb holds only in-frame clones, not every one. The table includes 45,000 to 60,000 clones, 70% to 90% detected once. The source was peripheral blood, collected on day 0 of AZD1222 vaccination. These receptors were obtained from an adult in good health. CDR3s include the opening cysteine and the closing phenylalanine or tryptophan. Each record gives: J gene, V gene, D gene, clone size, CDR3 protein, CDR3 DNA. A D gene is named only where the DNA matches it firmly. A row's size may be missing; if present it is once, few, many or a size class.

TRBJ1-5 | TRBV28 | NA | NA | CASSYMGQPQHF | TGTGCCAGCAGTTATATGGGTCAGCCCCAGCATTTT
TRBJ2-5 | TRBV29-1 | NA | once | CSVEQGSGQTQYF | TGCAGCGTAGAGCAGGGTTCCGGCCAGACCCAGTACTTC
TRBJ1-6 | TRBV7-8 | NA | NA | CASSLAPGGRNNSPLHF | TGTGCCAGCAGCTTAGCCCCCGGCGGACGGAATAATTCACCCCTCCACTTT
TRBJ2-3 | TRBV28 | NA | NA | CASSLMRGTDTQYF | TGTGCCAGCAGTTTAATGAGGGGCACAGATACGCAGTATTTT
TRBJ2-1 | TRBV7-9 | TRBD2 | NA | CASSTQGGRVNEQFF | TGTGCCAGCAGCACCCAGGGCGGGAGGGTTAATGAGCAGTTCTTC
TRBJ1-5 | TRBV19 | NA | NA | CAISRTYNQPQHF | TGTGCCATCTCCCGGACCTACAATCAGCCCCAGCATTTT
TRBJ1-2 | TRBV6-4 | NA | NA | CASSDRGRSYGYTF | TGTGCCAGCAGTGACCGGGGTCGGAGCTATGGCTACACCTTC
TRBJ2-2 | TRBV7-8 | NA | NA | CASSLHGLGDPRGTGELFF | TGTGCCAGCAGCCTACACGGCCTGGGAGACCCGAGGGGCACCGGGGAGCTGTTTTTT
TRBJ2-3 | TRBV6-5 | TRBD2 | NA | CASKTSGSSTQYF | TGTGCCAGCAAGACTAGCGGGAGTAGTACGCAGTATTTT
TRBJ2-7 | TRBV19 | NA | NA | CASSSRDGRSDEQYF | TGTGCCAGTAGTAGCCGGGACGGGAGAAGCGACGAGCAGTACTTC
TRBJ2-1 | TRBV30 | TRBD2 | NA | CAWGGTSGGYNEQFF | TGTGCCTGGGGAGGGACTAGTGGGGGATACAATGAGCAGTTCTTC
TRBJ2-7 | TRBV6-5 | NA | NA | CASSLSGFEQYF | TGTGCCAGCAGTTTGTCAGGGTTCGAGCAGTACTTC
TRBJ1-2 | TRBV28 | NA | NA | CASSPPGPYGYTF | TGTGCCAGCAGTCCCCCCGGGCCCTATGGCTACACCTTC
TRBJ2-1 | TRBV5-1 | TRBD2 | NA | CASSLGGRAGDEQFF | TGCGCCAGCAGCTTGGGCGGGAGGGCTGGCGATGAGCAGTTCTTC
TRBJ2-7 | TRBV30 | NA | NA | CAWSLGVLQYF | TGTGCCTGGAGTCTCGGGGTTCTGCAGTACTTC
TRBJ1-2 | TRBV19 | NA | NA | CASSVIPTNYGYTF | TGTGCCAGTAGCGTCATACCCACCAACTATGGCTACACCTTC
TRBJ1-1 | TRBV19 | TRBD1 | few | CASSMGTGGGTEAFF | TGTGCCAGTAGTATGGGGACAGGGGGCGGCACTGAAGCTTTCTTT
TRBJ2-7 | TRBV5-1 | NA | NA | CASSLGNYEQYF | TGCGCCAGCAGCTTAGGGAACTACGAGCAGTACTTC
TRBJ1-5 | TRBV5-5 | NA | once | CASSALGPREGNQPQHF | TGTGCCAGCAGCGCCCTAGGACCCCGGGAGGGCAATCAGCCCCAGCATTTT
TRBJ1-5 | TRBV7-3 | NA | NA | CASSLTLWTDSNQPQHF | TGTGCCAGCAGCTTAACGTTGTGGACGGATAGCAATCAGCCCCAGCATTTT
TRBJ1-1 | TRBV6-5 | NA | NA | CASSYGRNTEAFF | TGTGCCAGCAGTTACGGCAGGAACACTGAAGCTTTCTTT
TRBJ1-2 | TRBV19 | TRBD1 | NA | CASSIAAGQGYGYTF | TGTGCCAGTAGTATAGCAGCGGGACAGGGTTATGGCTACACCTTC
TRBJ1-3 | TRBV4-1 | NA | NA | CASSPPLRDSGNTIYF | TGCGCCAGCAGCCCCCCTCTTCGGGACTCAGGAAACACCATATATTTT
TRBJ2-1 | TRBV20-1 | TRBD1 | once | CSASSRDRGVLYNEQFF | TGCAGTGCTAGTAGCCGGGACAGGGGGGTTCTATACAATGAGCAGTTCTTC
TRBJ2-5 | TRBV7-6 | NA | NA | CASSPDTDQETQYF | TGTGCCAGCAGCCCAGACACCGACCAAGAGACCCAGTACTTC
TRBJ2-4 | TRBV14 | TRBD2 | NA | CASSPAELSGRGKNIQYF | TGTGCCAGCAGCCCAGCGGAACTTAGCGGGAGAGGCAAAAACATTCAGTACTTC
TRBJ1-3 | TRBV3-1/TRBV3-2 | NA | NA | CASSQDQQRLSGNTIYF | TGTGCCAGCAGCCAAGATCAACAGAGACTCTCTGGAAACACCATATATTTT
TRBJ2-7 | TRBV18 | TRBD1 | NA | CASSSTGQGGEQYF | TGTGCCAGCTCATCCACGGGACAGGGAGGCGAGCAGTACTTC
TRBJ1-2 | TRBV5-5 | NA | NA | CASSSNNYGYTF | TGTGCCAGCAGCTCCAATAACTATGGCTACACCTTC
TRBJ1-1 | TRBV7-9 | TRBD1 | NA | CASSSPTGRAEAFF | TGTGCCAGCAGCTCCCCGACAGGGAGGGCTGAAGCTTTCTTT
TRBJ2-1 | TRBV19 | NA | NA | CASSIVLYNEQFF | TGTGCCAGTAGTATTGTCCTATACAATGAGCAGTTCTTC
TRBJ2-7 | TRBV7-3 | TRBD1 | NA | CASSSGGTGVASYEQYF | TGTGCCAGCAGCTCCGGGGGGACAGGGGTAGCCTCCTACGAGCAGTACTTC
TRBJ1-2 | TRBV7-2 | NA | NA | CASSLYGGVANYGYTF | TGTGCCAGCAGCTTATACGGTGGTGTAGCTAACTATGGCTACACCTTC
TRBJ2-3 | TRBV28 | NA | NA | CAGPSGSTDTQYF | TGTGCCGGCCCCAGCGGGAGCACAGATACGCAGTATTTT
TRBJ1-5 | TRBV4-1 | NA | NA | CASSQGAVDQPQHF | TGCGCCAGCAGCCAAGGGGCAGTGGATCAGCCCCAGCATTTT
TRBJ2-5 | TRBV5-1 | TRBD2 | NA | CASTPGLAGVETQYF | TGCGCCAGCACGCCGGGACTAGCGGGAGTGGAGACCCAGTACTTC
TRBJ2-1 | TRBV7-3 | TRBD2 | NA | CASSLGGREGNNEQFF | TGTGCCAGCAGCTTAGGAGGACGGGAGGGCAACAATGAGCAGTTCTTC
TRBJ2-7 | TRBV23-1 | TRBD1 | NA | CASSQSVRDRPTYEQYF | TGCGCCAGCAGTCAATCGGTGCGGGACAGGCCGACCTACGAGCAGTACTTC
TRBJ1-5 | TRBV23-1 | TRBD1 | NA | CASSQTEQGENQPQHF | TGCGCCAGCAGTCAAACGGAACAGGGGGAAAATCAGCCCCAGCATTTT
TRBJ1-4 | TRBV19 | NA | NA | CASKGNEKLFF | TGTGCCAGTAAGGGAAATGAAAAACTGTTTTTT
TRBJ2-1 | TRBV11-2 | TRBD1 | NA | CASSLDATGGANEQFF | TGTGCCAGCAGCTTAGATGCGACAGGGGGGGCCAATGAGCAGTTCTTC
TRBJ1-2 | TRBV5-1 | TRBD1 | NA | CASSWGQGADYGYTF | TGCGCCAGCAGCTGGGGACAGGGGGCGGACTATGGCTACACCTTC
TRBJ1-2 | TRBV4-1 | NA | once | CASSQDGPVSAYGYTF | TGCGCCAGCAGCCAAGATGGTCCCGTTTCTGCCTATGGCTACACCTTC
TRBJ1-5 | TRBV27 | NA | NA | CASSLFRASNQPQHF | TGTGCCAGCAGTTTATTCAGGGCTAGCAATCAGCCCCAGCATTTT
TRBJ2-7 | TRBV28 | NA | few | CASSLIQGLAYEQYF | TGTGCCAGCAGCCTTATACAGGGACTTGCCTACGAGCAGTACTTC
TRBJ1-5 | TRBV30 | TRBD1 | NA | CAWGDRLHQPQHF | TGTGCCTGGGGGGACAGGCTACATCAGCCCCAGCATTTT
TRBJ2-1 | TRBV9 | TRBD2 | NA | CASSEPSGMRTYNEQFF | TGTGCCAGCAGCGAGCCTAGCGGGATGCGGACCTACAATGAGCAGTTCTTC
TRBJ2-5 | TRBV4-3 | TRBD2 | NA | CASSQEVGLAGKETQYF | TGCGCCAGCAGCCAAGAAGTGGGGCTAGCGGGAAAAGAGACCCAGTACTTC
TRBJ2-7 | TRBV4-2 | NA | NA | CASSQSLVGGKREQYF | TGTGCCAGCAGCCAAAGCCTAGTGGGCGGGAAGCGAGAGCAGTACTTC
TRBJ1-1 | TRBV13 | NA | few | CASSQGRAAAFF | TGTGCCAGCAGCCAGGGTAGGGCCGCGGCTTTCTTT
TRBJ1-3 | TRBV28 | NA | NA | CASSLPDRPSGNTIYF | TGTGCCAGCAGTTTACCCGACAGGCCCTCTGGAAACACCATATATTTT
TRBJ1-1 | TRBV28 | NA | NA | CASSLGKNTEAFF | TGTGCCAGCAGTTTGGGGAAGAACACTGAAGCTTTCTTT
TRBJ1-1 | TRBV28 | NA | once | CASSWSGGSFF | TGTGCCAGCAGTTGGTCCGGCGGGTCTTTCTTT
TRBJ2-2 | TRBV27 | TRBD2 | NA | CASSRALAGGDTGELFF | TGTGCCAGCAGCCGGGCACTAGCGGGAGGGGACACCGGGGAGCTGTTTTTT
TRBJ1-2 | TRBV10-3 | NA | NA | CAISDWTLGYTF | TGTGCCATCAGTGACTGGACTTTAGGCTACACCTTC
TRBJ1-1 | TRBV10-3 | NA | few | CAITAGKGETEAFF | TGTGCCATCACCGCAGGGAAGGGAGAAACTGAAGCTTTCTTT
TRBJ2-1 | TRBV28 | NA | NA | CASSFGAYNEQFF | TGTGCCAGCAGTTTTGGGGCATACAATGAGCAGTTCTTC
TRBJ2-2 | TRBV2 | TRBD1 | NA | CASSGSWDRVDTGELFF | TGTGCCAGCAGTGGGTCATGGGACAGGGTTGACACCGGGGAGCTGTTTTTT
TRBJ2-7 | TRBV6-2/TRBV6-3 | TRBD2 | NA | CASSRPGLASEQYF | TGTGCCAGCAGTAGACCGGGACTAGCTTCCGAGCAGTACTTC